The 21 T cell receptor beta chains below all came from one sample that was sequenced in a study of shared clonotypes between healthy human individuals. Measured with immunoSEQ multiplex PCR; TCRdb has only the in-frame clones, and not every one. The table shows about 2.2 million clones, with 80% to 95% occurring only once. Selected positively for CCR7 and CD45RO-negative, naive CD8 cells excluded terminally differentiated effector memory CD45RA+ cells. Specimen: naive CD8+ T cells from PBMCs. Source of these receptors: a man younger than 30 in good health. Some clones in this sample may be carry-over from other donors' samples.

The V and J genes are TRBV28 and TRBJ1-5; a weak D match, TRBD1 (5 bases). Germline V gene data show CDR1 as MDHEN and CDR2 as SYDVKM. This CDR3 is built from 14 residues. V was pared by 5 bases and J by 4 bases, with 12 bases between. The CDR3 spells CASSPMGLNQPQHF. CDR3 coding DNA: TGTGCCAGCAGTCCGATGGGGCTAAATCAGCCCCAGCATTTT.

The gene calls are TRBV10-3 and TRBJ2-1, with TRBD2 matching over 11 bases. The CDR3 is 15 residues long. Germline V gene data show CDR1 as ENHRY and CDR2 as SYGVKD. Unmatched junction bases numbered 9, after V lost 8 bases and J lost 6 bases. The CDR3: CAIGLLAGAPNEQFF. Written as DNA, the CDR3 is TGTGCCATCGGATTACTAGCGGGAGCCCCCAATGAGCAGTTCTTC.

The chain employs TRBV6-5 and TRBJ2-4; D unclear. The length of the CDR3 is 13 residues. The germline V gene has CDR1 MNHEY and CDR2 SVGAGI. The V gene lost 5 bases and the J gene lost 3 bases, with 8 bases spanning the gap. Here the CDR3 reads CASSKQNKNIQYF. DNA of the CDR3: TGTGCCAGCAGTAAACAAAACAAAAACATTCAGTACTTC.

In the case of this clone: Other nucleotide sequences in the sample specify the same CDR3. CDR3 in amino acids: CASSYEGYEQYF. In DNA form, the CDR3 reads TGTGCCAGCAGTTACGAGGGTTACGAGCAGTACTTC. The chain employs TRBV6-5 and TRBJ2-7; TRBD2 is a possible D gene (5 bases). Looked up from germline, CDR1 is MNHEY and CDR2 is SVGAGI. V shed 2 bases and J shed 4 bases, with 6 bases lying between them. This CDR3 region has 12 residues.

The chain joins TRBV7-6 to TRBJ1-1; D is ambiguous. V shed 1 base and J shed 7 bases, with 10 bases lying between them. The CDR3 totals 13 residues. Germline V gene lookup returns CDR1 SGHVS and CDR2 FNYEAQ. The CDR3 region has the DNA TGTGCCAGCAGCTTAGGTCTGGGATTTGAAGCTTTCTTT. The encoded protein is CASSLGLGFEAFF.

The V and J genes are TRBV7-8 and TRBJ2-1; D possibly corresponds to TRBD2 (6 bases). V lost 5 bases and J lost 3, with 14 bases in between. The CDR3 is 15 residues long. CDR1 is SGHVS, CDR2 FQNEAQ, per germline. The CDR3 loop reads CASSVERTNYNEQFF. CDR3 DNA sequence: TGTGCCAGCAGCGTAGAGAGGACTAACTACAATGAGCAGTTCTTC.

The chain recombines TRBV5-6 with TRBJ2-7; D unclear. CDR1 and CDR2 from the germline V gene are SGHDT and YYEEEE. Trimming removed 4 bases from V and 5 bases from J, with 10 bases in between. This CDR3 is built from 12 residues. In nucleotides, the CDR3 is TGTGCCAGCAGCGAAAGGTCCCACGAGCAGTACTTC. It translates to CASSERSHEQYF.

The rearrangement links TRBV2 to TRBJ2-1; TRBD2 matches 12 bases. CDR3 length: 16 residues. Germline-derived CDR1 and CDR2 are SNHLY and FYNNEI. The V and J ends lost 4 bases and 2 bases, in that order; junction bases with no gene match: 3. The CDR3 nucleotides read TGTGCCAGCAGTGGGGGGACTAGCGGGCCCTACAATGAGCAGTTCTTC. Protein product: CASSGGTSGPYNEQFF.

The rearrangement links TRBV4-1 to TRBJ1-1; tentatively, D is TRBD1 (6 bases). The CDR3 totals 14 residues. Germline-derived CDR1 and CDR2 are MGHRA and YSYEKL. Trimming removed 5 bases at V and 0 bases at J, with 10 bases between. In nucleotides, the CDR3 is TGCGCCAGCAGCACTGGACAGATGAACACTGAAGCTTTCTTT. This encodes CASSTGQMNTEAFF.

The chain carries TRBV7-9 and TRBJ1-1; no clear D gene. The length of the CDR3 is 14 residues. CDR1 is SEHNR, CDR2 FQNEAQ, per germline (reference sequence). Trimming removed 3 bases at V and 0 bases at J, with 8 bases between. Written as DNA, the CDR3 is TGTGCCAGCAGCTTCGTGTTGGTGAACACTGAAGCTTTCTTT. Its protein product is CASSFVLVNTEAFF.

The gene calls are TRBV29-1 and TRBJ2-7; TRBD1 might be the D (9 bases). V lost 7 bases to trimming and J lost 3 bases, with 28 bases between them. CDR1 is SQVTM, CDR2 ANQGSEA, per germline. This CDR3 has 17 amino acids. CDR3 bases: TGCAGCGCCATTCCGGGACAGGGTGTAGCGGGGTTCTACGAGCAGTACTTC. Protein sequence: CSAIPGQGVAGFYEQYF.

The CDR3 sequence: CASSTPKDQETQYF. CDR3 in DNA: TGTGCCAGCAGCACCCCAAAAGACCAAGAGACCCAGTACTTC. V is TRBV9 and J is TRBJ2-5; unclear D gene. This CDR3 has 14 residues. CDR1 SGDLS and CDR2 YYNGEE come from the germline V gene. The ends were cut back, 4 bases at V and 0 bases at J, with 10 bases in the middle.

The chain combines TRBV28 with TRBJ2-3; 8 positions agree with TRBD2. CDR3 length: 16 residues. The V gene's germline CDR1 is MDHEN and CDR2 SYDVKM. The V and J ends lost 5 bases and 0 bases, in that order; junction bases with no gene match: 7. The CDR3, as DNA: TGTGCCAGCAGTCCAACCTTAGCGGGGAGCACAGATACGCAGTATTTT. Translating gives CASSPTLAGSTDTQYF.

The chain combines TRBV28 with TRBJ1-1; possibly TRBD1 for D (5 bases). This CDR3 is built from 15 residues. The V and J ends lost 6 bases and 1 base respectively, with 15 bases between them. Germline assignment: CDR1 MDHEN and CDR2 SYDVKM. CDR3 DNA sequence: TGTGCCAGCAGACCCCCGACGAGGGGGAACACTGAAGCTTTCTTT. Its protein product is CASRPPTRGNTEAFF.

This clone was observed a handful of times. The chain has TRBV7-9 and TRBJ1-1; 8 bases agree with TRBD1. The V gene's germline CDR1 is SEHNR and CDR2 FQNEAQ (reference sequence). The CDR3 runs 13 residues. V lost 5 bases, J lost 3 bases, and 2 bases stayed unmatched. The CDR3 loop reads CASSKDRDTEAFF. In DNA form, the CDR3 reads TGTGCCAGCAGCAAGGACAGGGACACTGAAGCTTTCTTT.

About this clone itself: Within the sample, other DNA sequences also encode this same CDR3. The chain is built from TRBV9 and TRBJ2-7; D is perhaps TRBD1 or TRBD2 (6 bases each). The CDR3 is 15 residues long. The germline V gene has CDR1 SGDLS and CDR2 YYNGEE. Trimming took 0 bases from V and 2 from J, leaving 12 bases between them. The CDR3, as DNA: TGTGCCAGCAGCGTAGAGGGGGGACGGGCCTACGAGCAGTACTTC. It specifies CASSVEGGRAYEQYF.

The V and J genes are TRBV29-1 and TRBJ1-2; no definite D call. V lost 3 bases, J lost 0 bases, and 11 bases lay in between. The CDR3 totals 14 residues. From germline, CDR1 is SQVTM and CDR2 ANQGSEA. CDR3 region: CSVELATTNYGYTF. CDR3 bases: TGCAGCGTTGAGTTAGCCACTACTAACTATGGCTACACCTTC.

The V gene is TRBV27, the J gene TRBJ2-5, with 10 bases matching TRBD1. Germline V gives CDR1 MNHEY, CDR2 SMNVEV (reference sequence). After removal of 6 bases from V and 4 bases from J, the junction contained 5 bases not matched to a gene. The CDR3 runs to 14 residues. CDR3 nucleotide sequence: TGTGCCAGCAGAGACAGGGGGCGATTAGAGACCCAGTACTTC. Its protein is CASRDRGRLETQYF.

This CDR3 is CASSSYKREPEEKLFF. The CDR3 bases are TGTGCCAGCAGCTCTTATAAGAGGGAGCCTGAGGAAAAACTGTTTTTT. The chain couples TRBV27 to TRBJ1-4; D not certain. The CDR3 covers 16 residues. Germline V lookup: CDR1 MNHEY, CDR2 SMNVEV (reference sequence). The V end lost 6 bases, the J end lost 8 bases, and 22 bases lay between the germline ends.

This chain uses TRBV7-8 with TRBJ2-2; possible D gene TRBD2, 6 bases. CDR1 SGHVS and CDR2 FQNEAQ come from the germline V gene. The V gene lost 8 bases and the J gene lost 0 bases, with 16 bases spanning the gap. CDR3 length: 16 residues. The CDR3 sequence is CASGRAGGTNTGELFF. CDR3 sequence (DNA): TGTGCCAGCGGTCGGGCGGGCGGGACGAACACCGGGGAGCTGTTTTTT.

This clone was counted between two and nine times. V usage is TRBV7-9 and J usage is TRBJ1-1; maybe TRBD1 (6 bases). Looked up from germline, CDR1 is SEHNR and CDR2 is FQNEAQ (reference sequence). The CDR3 loop spans 13 amino acids. V shed 5 bases and J shed 6 bases, with 13 bases lying between them. CDR3 nucleotide sequence: TGTGCCAGCAGCACCGGACAGATCGCTGAAGCTTTCTTT. Its protein product is CASSTGQIAEAFF.